These 14 T cell receptor delta chains share one sample of origin, sequenced in a study of Vδ1+ human thymocytes. Extracted RNA was reverse transcribed into cDNA. The CDR3 regions were amplified by multiplex PCR from V-gene primers to a constant-region primer. TCRdb reanalysed the multiplex PCR reads via CATT. The sample consists of more than 45,000 delta-chain clones, roughly 16% of them appearing once. Overall study results and limits: In the thymus, TRG and TRD repertoires looked highly polyclonal with Gaussian CDR3 lengths.

No antigen has been assigned to these receptors. Sequencing was done on a sample of Vdelta1+ gamma-delta thymocytes from the thymus. Subset in this sample: FACS-sorted CD3+ TCRalphabeta- TCRVdelta1+ TCRVdelta2- thymocytes. The receptors come from a girl under three years old who had congenital heart surgery.

This clone occurred a few times. The chain combines TRDV2 with TRDJ1; the match to TRDD3 covers 7 bases. Trimming removed 0 bases from V and 0 bases from J; junction bases left unmatched: 9. The CDR3 covers 17 residues. Germline-derived CDR1 and CDR2 are GEAIGNYY and EKD. CDR3 in DNA: TGTGCCTGTGACACCGGCTGCCTGGGGGGTAACACCGATAAACTCATCTTT. This codes for CACDTGCLGGNTDKLIF.

The rearrangement joins TRDV1 to TRDJ1; TRDD3 matches 7 bases. From germline, CDR1 is TSWWSYY and CDR2 QGS. With V trimmed by 3 bases and J by 4 bases, 26 bases remained unmatched. The CDR3 sequence is 21 residues long. The CDR3 DNA is TGTGCTCTTGGGGACTCAAGGCCTTCGCGTAGTACTGGGGATGGTAACGATAAACTCATCTTT. Translation gives CALGDSRPSRSTGDGNDKLIF.

This clone has a handful of counts. The chain couples TRDV1 to TRDJ1; TRDD3 is a possible D gene (5 bases). Trimming stripped 2 bases from V and 0 bases from J, with 25 bases between. The CDR3 runs 20 residues. The germline V gene has CDR1 TSWWSYY and CDR2 QGS. CDR3 amino acids: CALGESHSFRGSPYTDKLIF. The CDR3 DNA follows: TGTGCTCTTGGGGAATCCCACTCGTTCAGGGGGTCCCCTTACACCGATAAACTCATCTTT.

This clone was detected only a few times. The chain recombines TRDV1 with TRDJ1; 8 nucleotides align to TRDD3. The V and J ends lost 0 bases and 0 bases, in that order; junction bases with no gene match: 18. This CDR3 contains 21 residues. Germline assignment: CDR1 TSWWSYY and CDR2 QGS. The CDR3 reads CALGELESVVLGGPYTDKLIF. The CDR3 DNA reads TGTGCTCTTGGGGAACTAGAGTCCGTGGTACTGGGGGGGCCCTACACCGATAAACTCATCTTT.

The chain is built from TRDV1 and TRDJ1; TRDD3 agrees at 10 bases. Germline CDR1 and CDR2: TSWWSYY and QGS. The CDR3 is made up of 24 amino acids. J was trimmed by 0 bases and V by 2 bases; bases with no gene match: 27. The DNA for the CDR3 is TGTGCTCTTGGGGAAAGGTCCCCCCTTCCTTTGAATTCGTACTGGGGGATGTACACCGATAAACTCATCTTT. This translates into CALGERSPLPLNSYWGMYTDKLIF.

This chain joins TRDV1 and TRDJ1; D possibly corresponds to TRDD3 (5 bases). V lost 5 bases, J lost 3 bases, and 25 bases lay in between. Germline lookup yields CDR1 TSWWSYY and CDR2 QGS. The CDR3 runs 18 residues. The CDR3 sequence is CALGPFSGGVGSPDKLIF. The CDR3 DNA reads TGTGCTCTTGGGCCCTTTAGCGGGGGCGTGGGATCACCCGATAAACTCATCTTT.

This clone was detected only a few times. The rearrangement uses TRDV1 and TRDJ1; 9 nucleotides align to TRDD3. The length of the CDR3 is 20 residues. Germline values: CDR1 TSWWSYY, CDR2 QGS. V trimming: 3 bases; J trimming: 7 bases; junction bases outside the gene matches: 24. The DNA of the CDR3 is TGTGCTCTTGGGGATCATTCCTACTACACCGATACTGGGGGACGTCGTAAACTCATCTTT. Encoded protein: CALGDHSYYTDTGGRRKLIF.

In its sample, this clone was seen a few times. The J gene is TRDJ1, the V gene TRDV1, with TRDD3 identical over 10 bases. This CDR3 is 20 amino acids long. With 2 bases clipped from V and 8 bases from J, the junction kept 23 bases outside the gene matches. CDR1 and CDR2 from the germline V gene are TSWWSYY and QGS. CDR3 in amino acids: CALGETASGACTGGLWKLIF. CDR3 in DNA: TGTGCTCTTGGGGAAACAGCCTCCGGCGCATGTACTGGGGGATTGTGGAAACTCATCTTT.

This clone was picked up a small number of times. This rearrangement joins TRDV1 to TRDJ1, with TRDD3 as a possible D gene (5 bases). CDR3 length: 18 amino acids. V was shortened by 5 bases and J by 7 bases, with 29 bases between the two germline ends. In germline, CDR1 is TSWWSYY, CDR2 QGS. The DNA of the CDR3 is TGTGCTCTTGGGAACCTAGACCGAATCAGGAGCTACTGGCGTAAACTCATCTTT. Amino acids: CALGNLDRIRSYWRKLIF.

The chain couples TRDV1 to TRDJ1; 9 bases align to TRDD2. Germline CDR1 is TSWWSYY and CDR2 is QGS. This CDR3 region has 21 residues. V shed 3 bases and J 4 bases; nucleotides not matched to a gene: 24. The CDR3 bases are TGTGCTCTTGGGGAGCCAGCCTTCCTACGATCGGTGAGTGAATGTGGCGATAAACTCATCTTT. The encoded protein is CALGEPAFLRSVSECGDKLIF.

This clone was picked up a small number of times. This rearrangement joins TRDV1 to TRDJ1; 9 bases map to TRDD3. Trimming removed 6 bases from V and 0 bases from J; junction bases left unmatched: 32. There are 24 residues in the CDR3. Germline CDR1 TSWWSYY, CDR2 QGS. This CDR3 is CALGFLRHFLTGGPGWVYTDKLIF. Written as DNA, the CDR3 is TGTGCTCTTGGTTTCCTTCGCCATTTCTTAACTGGGGGACCCGGCTGGGTGTACACCGATAAACTCATCTTT.

V usage is TRDV1 and J usage is TRDJ1; 7 nucleotides align to TRDD3. This CDR3 is built from 17 residues. CDR1 is TSWWSYY and CDR2 is QGS in the germline V gene. The V segment lost 2 bases and the J segment 1 base; nucleotides outside the gene matches: 10. The CDR3 region has the DNA TGTGCTCTTGGGGAAAGGGCTGGGGGGTCCCTCACCGATAAACTCATCTTT. Translated: CALGERAGGSLTDKLIF.

The chain carries TRDV1 and TRDJ1; a weak D match, TRDD3 (7 bases). Trimming took 4 bases from V and 7 from J, leaving 31 bases between them. Germline V gene sequence: CDR1 TSWWSYY, CDR2 QGS. The CDR3 extends over 19 amino acids. CDR3 sequence reads: CALGAFPPHTGARGGKLIF. In DNA form, the CDR3 reads TGTGCTCTTGGGGCCTTCCCGCCACATACTGGGGCGAGAGGTGGTAAACTCATCTTT.

The chain carries TRDV1 and TRDJ1; D remains ambiguous. CDR1 is TSWWSYY and CDR2 is QGS in the germline V gene. The V end lost 3 bases, the J end lost 0 bases, and 14 bases lay between the germline ends. The CDR3 is 16 amino acids. The CDR3 region is CALGDQTRLYTDKLIF. The CDR3 nucleotides are TGTGCTCTTGGGGACCAGACCCGGTTGTACACCGATAAACTCATCTTT.